Following are 31 T cell receptor beta chains from one sample sequenced in a study of T cell changes during pregnancy in multiple sclerosis. TCRdb keeps only in-frame clones here, not all; method: immunoSEQ multiplex PCR. The table lists 36,000 or so clones, approximately 89% of them singletons. Sequencing used CD8+ T cells from peripheral blood mononuclear cells, obtained in the third trimester of pregnancy. The origin of the receptors is a female donor with multiple sclerosis, enrolled in a pregnancy study.

The chain employs TRBV9 and TRBJ2-1; tentatively, D is TRBD2 (5 bases). Trimming removed 7 bases at V and 8 bases at J, with 22 bases between. CDR3 size: 15 residues. Germline loops: CDR1 SGDLS, CDR2 YYNGEE. The CDR3 nucleotides are TGTGCCAGCGGGATCGGGATAGTTATAACAGATGAGCAGTTCTTC. Its protein is CASGIGIVITDEQFF. The full variable domain, with the rest looked up from reference TRBV9 and TRBJ2-1, is DSGVTQTPKHLITATGQRVTLRCSPRSGDLSVYWYQQSLDQGLQFLIQYYNGEERAKGNILERFSAQQFPDLHSELNLSSLELGDSALYFCASGIGIVITDEQFFGPGTRLTVL.

The J gene is TRBJ2-1, the V gene TRBV19, with 8 nucleotides matching TRBD2. The CDR3 sequence is 17 residues long. The V segment lost 4 bases and the J segment 0 bases; nucleotides outside the gene matches: 8. Germline loops: CDR1 LNHDA, CDR2 SQIVND (reference sequence). DNA for the CDR3: TGTGCCAGTAGTACCGGGACTAGGCTGAGCTCCTACAATGAGCAGTTCTTC. It translates to CASSTGTRLSSYNEQFF.

This sequence joins TRBV5-6 and TRBJ1-4; no reliable D call. Germline V gene sequence: CDR1 SGHDT, CDR2 YYEEEE. The CDR3 has 15 amino acids. The germline V and J ends were trimmed by 3 bases and 3 bases, with 12 bases remaining between them. Written as DNA, the CDR3 is TGTGCCAGCAGCTGGGAAGCCGGGGCTAATGAAAAACTGTTTTTT. It is translated as CASSWEAGANEKLFF.

J is TRBJ2-3 and V is TRBV7-9; D possibly corresponds to TRBD2 (5 bases). The germline V gene encodes CDR1 SEHNR and CDR2 FQNEAQ (reference sequence). The V end was cut by 3 bases, the J end by 5 bases, with 15 bases between. CDR3 length equals 15 residues. The CDR3 nucleotides are TGTGCCAGCAGCTTGAGGGCGTCAGATGGAGATACGCAGTATTTT. This translates into CASSLRASDGDTQYF.

The chain recombines TRBV4-1 with TRBJ1-5, with D unclear. V was shortened by 1 base and J by 9 bases, with 16 bases between the two germline ends. The CDR3 contains 15 residues. Germline CDR1 reads MGHRA; CDR2 reads YSYEKL. The CDR3: CASSQGSGLGGPQHF. The DNA of the CDR3 is TGCGCCAGCAGCCAAGGTTCGGGGTTAGGAGGGCCCCAGCATTTT.

The chain joins TRBV9 to TRBJ2-3; a possible D gene is TRBD1 (6 bases). V was clipped by 0 bases and J by 2 bases, with 10 bases between them. This CDR3 is 15 amino acids long. Germline CDR1 and CDR2: SGDLS and YYNGEE. CDR3 amino acids: CASSVVQGSTDTQYF. CDR3 coding DNA: TGTGCCAGCAGCGTAGTACAGGGTTCCACAGATACGCAGTATTTT. The whole variable domain, filled in from reference TRBV9 and TRBJ2-3, reads DSGVTQTPKHLITATGQRVTLRCSPRSGDLSVYWYQQSLDQGLQFLIQYYNGEERAKGNILERFSAQQFPDLHSELNLSSLELGDSALYFCASSVVQGSTDTQYFGPGTRLTVL.

The chain combines TRBV5-4 with TRBJ2-2, with D possibly matching TRBD2 (6 bases). Germline CDR1 is SGHNT and CDR2 is YYREEE (reference sequence). This CDR3 is 14 amino acids long. Trimming cost V 2 bases and J 4 bases, with 9 bases left between them. CDR3 sequence: CASSLGTLTGELFF. In DNA, the CDR3 is TGTGCCAGCAGCTTAGGGACTCTCACCGGGGAGCTGTTTTTT. The full variable domain, with the rest looked up from reference TRBV5-4 and TRBJ2-2, is ETGVTQSPTHLIKTRGQQVTLRCSSQSGHNTVSWYQQALGQGPQFIFQYYREEENGRGNFPPRFSGLQFPNYSSELNVNALELDDSALYLCASSLGTLTGELFFGEGSRLTVL.

The chain uses TRBV9 and TRBJ2-1; the D gene is possibly TRBD2 (6 bases). The germline V gene has CDR1 SGDLS and CDR2 YYNGEE. The CDR3 loop spans 13 amino acids. V lost 5 bases and J 8 bases, leaving 14 bases between the germline ends. The CDR3 bases are TGTGCCAGCAGTGGCACCAGGGAGGATGAGCAGTTCTTC. It translates to CASSGTREDEQFF.

The chain couples TRBV5-5 to TRBJ1-5; the match to TRBD1 covers 9 bases. This CDR3 has 16 residues. Germline CDR1 SGHKS, CDR2 YYEKEE (reference sequence). V shed 0 bases, J shed 7 bases, and the junction held 8 bases outside the gene matches. CDR3 protein: CASSLEGQGFEQPQHF. The CDR3, as DNA: TGTGCCAGCAGCTTGGAAGGACAGGGGTTTGAGCAGCCCCAGCATTTT. Looking up the rest from reference TRBV5-5 and TRBJ1-5 gives the full variable domain: DAGVTQSPTHLIKTRGQQVTLRCSPISGHKSVSWYQQVLGQGPQFIFQYYEKEERGRGNFPDRFSARQFPNYSSELNVNALLLGDSALYLCASSLEGQGFEQPQHFGDGTRLSIL.

V is TRBV9 and J is TRBJ2-5; D is possibly TRBD2 (5 bases). The CDR3 sequence is 15 residues long. Germline CDR1 and CDR2: SGDLS and YYNGEE. Trimming removed 3 bases at V and 0 bases at J, with 12 bases between. CDR3 loop: CASSDPAAYQETQYF. The CDR3 bases are TGTGCCAGCAGCGACCCAGCGGCTTACCAAGAGACCCAGTACTTC. The complete variable domain, with remaining parts taken from reference TRBV9 and TRBJ2-5, reads DSGVTQTPKHLITATGQRVTLRCSPRSGDLSVYWYQQSLDQGLQFLIQYYNGEERAKGNILERFSAQQFPDLHSELNLSSLELGDSALYFCASSDPAAYQETQYFGPGTRLLVL.

The sample holds a few counts of this clone. The V and J genes are TRBV20-1 and TRBJ2-3; D is uncertain. Germline V gives CDR1 DFQATT, CDR2 SNEGSKA (reference sequence). The CDR3 spans 11 residues. V gave up 7 bases and J gave up 6 bases, with 11 bases separating them. The CDR3 nucleotides read TGCAGTGAGACTCTAGTCGATACGCAGTATTTT. Translating gives CSETLVDTQYF.

This clone was picked up a small number of times. V and J are TRBV30 and TRBJ1-1, with a possible D match to TRBD1 (5 bases). V lost 0 bases, J lost 4 bases, and 15 bases lay in between. Per the germline V gene, CDR1 is GTSNPN and CDR2 is SVGIG (reference sequence). CDR3 length: 15 amino acids. The CDR3 DNA reads as TGTGCCTGGAGTGTACGCGGGGGGACGGGCACTGAAGCTTTCTTT. Protein product: CAWSVRGGTGTEAFF.

The V gene is TRBV5-1, the J gene TRBJ1-1, with 7 nucleotides matching TRBD1. The CDR3 runs 15 residues. CDR1 is SGHRS and CDR2 is YFSETQ in the germline V gene. Trimming took 0 bases from V and 1 from J; bases not matched to a gene: 3. The CDR3 bases are TGCGCCAGCAGCTTGGGTGGGACAGAGAACACTGAAGCTTTCTTT. This codes for CASSLGGTENTEAFF.

Comment on this clone: The junction departs from the called germline gene at one end, perhaps through a read error. The same CDR3 can be traced to other DNA sequences in this sample. The chain employs TRBV5-6 and TRBJ2-7, with a possible D match to TRBD1 (6 bases). The CDR3 extends over 14 amino acids. Germline lookup yields CDR1 SGHDT and CDR2 YYEEEE. The CDR3 loop reads CASRPRLGGYEQYF. The CDR3, as DNA: TGCGCCAGCAGGCCCCGCCTAGGGGGCTACGAGCAGTACTTC.

This chain joins TRBV14 and TRBJ2-1, with D maybe TRBD2 (5 bases). V lost 0 bases to trimming and J lost 3 bases, with 9 bases between them. The CDR3 covers 15 residues. Germline V gene data show CDR1 as SGHDN and CDR2 as FVKESK. The CDR3 reads CASSQDRDYYNEQFF. The CDR3, as DNA: TGTGCCAGCAGCCAAGATAGAGACTACTACAATGAGCAGTTCTTC.

V usage is TRBV12-2 and J usage is TRBJ2-1; the table's D call, TRBD2, was not checked against the DNA. TRBV12-2 is a known pseudogene. The CDR3 spans 13 residues. CDR3 region: CGPRGGEDNEQFF. The DNA of the CDR3 is TGTGGGCCGCGTGGAGGGGAAGACAATGAGCAGTTCTTC.

The chain recombines TRBV4-3 with TRBJ2-6; D not resolved. CDR3 length equals 16 residues. CDR1 is LGHNA, CDR2 YSLEER, per germline. Trimming took 4 bases from V and 0 from J, leaving 10 bases between them. This CDR3 reads CASSPIQSSGANVLTF. For the CDR3, the DNA is TGCGCCAGCAGCCCAATACAGAGCTCTGGGGCCAACGTCCTGACTTTC.

J is TRBJ2-1 and V is TRBV2; TRBD2 is a possible D gene (7 bases). This CDR3 has 17 residues. Trimming stripped 0 bases from V and 8 bases from J, with 20 bases between. Germline V CDR1 and CDR2: SNHLY, FYNNEI. In DNA, the CDR3 is TGTGCCAGCAGTGAAGCGCCTAGCGGTGACAAGGGGGATGAGCAGTTCTTC. The encoded protein is CASSEAPSGDKGDEQFF.

As DNA, the CDR3 is TGTGCCAGCTCCAAACAGGGTTATGGCTACACCTTC. Amino acid sequence: CASSKQGYGYTF. The chain has TRBV25-1 and TRBJ1-2; weak D call: TRBD1 (6 bases). Between the trimmed V and J ends, which lost 8 bases and 5 bases, there was a span of 12 bases. Germline values: CDR1 MGHDK, CDR2 SYGVNS. This CDR3 region has 12 residues.

V is TRBV5-4 and J is TRBJ2-3; 10 bases are a match to TRBD2. In germline, CDR1 is SGHNT, CDR2 YYREEE (reference sequence). The junction had 5 bases not matched to a gene; V was cut back by 2 bases and J by 5 bases. CDR3 size: 15 residues. CDR3 DNA: TGTGCCAGCAGCTTCTTAGCGGGAGGTGTAGATACGCAGTATTTT. The encoded protein is CASSFLAGGVDTQYF.

This sequence joins TRBV19 and TRBJ2-2; 7 nucleotides align to TRBD2. Germline V gene data show CDR1 as LNHDA and CDR2 as SQIVND (reference sequence). V shed 4 bases, J shed 5 bases, and the junction held 10 bases outside the gene matches. CDR3 size: 16 residues. The chain's CDR3 is CASSNPWVAGTGELFF. CDR3 nucleotides: TGTGCCAGTAGTAACCCGTGGGTAGCGGGTACCGGGGAGCTGTTTTTT.

The V call is TRBV27, the J call TRBJ2-3; D perhaps matches TRBD1 (6 bases). V lost 3 bases and J lost 0, with 13 bases in between. From germline, CDR1 is MNHEY and CDR2 SMNVEV (reference sequence). This CDR3 comprises 16 residues. The CDR3 nucleotides are TGTGCCAGCAGTTTTTTAAACAGGGAAAGCACAGATACGCAGTATTTT. Protein product: CASSFLNRESTDTQYF.

The chain couples TRBV7-3 to TRBJ2-1; TRBD1 matches at 8 bases. From germline, CDR1 is SGHTA and CDR2 FQGTGA. Germline trimming cut 2 bases from V and 4 bases from J; bases unmatched to any gene: 16. The CDR3 is 19 amino acids. CDR3 in amino acids: CASSLDALGQGFPYNEQFF. CDR3 coding DNA: TGTGCCAGCAGCTTAGACGCTCTCGGACAGGGTTTTCCGTACAATGAGCAGTTCTTC.

The rearrangement joins TRBV19 to TRBJ2-1; possibly TRBD2 for D (5 bases). The CDR3 covers 14 residues. Trimming removed 1 base from V and 4 bases from J, with 8 bases in between. Germline V gene data show CDR1 as LNHDA and CDR2 as SQIVND (reference sequence). CDR3 sequence (DNA): TGTGCCAGTAGTATAGCTAGCCTTTACAATGAGCAGTTCTTC. This translates into CASSIASLYNEQFF.

This clone has just one count. J is TRBJ2-5 and V is TRBV30, with 7 bases matching TRBD1. The CDR3 totals 14 residues. V trimming: 0 bases; J trimming: 7 bases; junction bases outside the gene matches: 8. From germline, CDR1 is GTSNPN and CDR2 SVGIG (reference sequence). The CDR3 coding sequence is TGTGCCTGGAGTGTACAGGGGTACGGTGGGACCCAGTACTTC. Translation gives CAWSVQGYGGTQYF.

The genes are TRBV27 and TRBJ2-5; the match to TRBD1 covers 7 bases. The V gene end was trimmed by 5 bases and the J gene end by 5 bases; junction bases not matched to a gene: 8. The CDR3 is 14 amino acids. Germline loops: CDR1 MNHEY, CDR2 SMNVEV (reference sequence). The CDR3 loop is CASSPTGFGETQYF. CDR3 in DNA: TGTGCCAGCAGTCCGACAGGGTTTGGGGAGACCCAGTACTTC.

The count of this clone is one. The chain employs TRBV10-3 and TRBJ1-2; 8 nucleotides agree with TRBD1. The CDR3 loop spans 13 amino acids. CDR1 is ENHRY and CDR2 is SYGVKD in the germline V gene. V was clipped by 10 bases and J by 2 bases; unmatched bases: 6. In nucleotides, the CDR3 is TGTGCCACCTCAGGGGGCAGAAACTATGGCTACACCTTC. As protein: CATSGGRNYGYTF.

The V gene is TRBV6-5, the J gene TRBJ2-1; weak D call: TRBD2 (5 bases). The germline V gene encodes CDR1 MNHEY and CDR2 SVGAGI. The CDR3 consists of 13 residues. V was cut by 5 bases and J by 4 bases, with 9 bases left in between. DNA of the CDR3: TGTGCCAGCAGTCACAGCGGATACAATGAGCAGTTCTTC. Its translation is CASSHSGYNEQFF.

This sequence joins TRBV7-9 and TRBJ2-7; no clear D gene. The germline CDR1 and CDR2 sequences are SEHNR and FQNEAQ (reference sequence). The ends were cut back, 4 bases at V and 4 bases at J, with 8 bases in the middle. This CDR3 spans 12 amino acids. CDR3: CASSSAEYEQYF. CDR3 in DNA: TGTGCCAGCAGCTCAGCTGAGTACGAGCAGTACTTC.

The V call is TRBV6-1, the J call TRBJ1-4; D is undetermined. CDR3 length equals 16 residues. Germline CDR1 and CDR2: MNHNS and SASEGT. The germline V and J ends were trimmed by 2 bases and 7 bases, with 17 bases remaining between them. The CDR3: CASSEFSVPVSEKLFF. In DNA, the CDR3 is TGTGCCAGCAGTGAATTTTCGGTACCCGTTTCTGAAAAACTGTTTTTT.

A single count supports this clone. In DNA, the CDR3 is TGTGCCAGCAGCTTATTCTCTTGGGGAGAGGAGACCCAGTACTTC. This encodes CASSLFSWGEETQYF. The chain recombines TRBV7-9 with TRBJ2-5; tentatively, D is TRBD2 (5 bases). CDR1 SEHNR and CDR2 FQNEAQ come from the germline V gene (reference sequence). With 2 bases removed from V and 5 bases from J, the gap between germline ends came to 15 bases. The CDR3 is 15 amino acids.